The present entry profiles one TCR beta chain with its context. Its specificity is not known. The data derive from a study of CD8 T cells in Susac syndrome. TCR beta sequencing was performed on blood CD8+ and CD4+ T cells. Healthy donors constituted the controls, which were matched for age and sex. Whole-study results and caveats: As the study acknowledged, the number of individuals in its TCR sequencing and HLA analysis was relatively small.

RNA in amounts of about 0.5 to 1 ug was reverse transcribed with random hexamers. Multiplex PCR with immunoSEQ amplified the TCR beta CDR3 across 54 Vbeta and 13 Jbeta. Each CDR3 protein is one row after TCRdb ran MiXCR on the immunoSEQ multiplex PCR reads. The table has fewer than 150,000 distinct CDR3 sequences, 94% seen once; the top ten hold about 0.26%. The germline V gene has CDR1 GTSNPN and CDR2 SVGIG (reference sequence). The CDR3 consists of 15 residues. Trimming stripped 0 bases from V and 4 bases from J, with 16 bases between. The rearrangement uses TRBV30 and TRBJ2-7; tentatively, D is TRBD2 (5 bases). This TCR was recovered from a human donor in good health. The sample consisted of CD8+ T cells from PBMCs. DNA for the CDR3: TGTGCCTGGAGTGTACTTGAGCGGATCCCTTACGAGCAGTACTTC. It encodes CAWSVLERIPYEQYF.